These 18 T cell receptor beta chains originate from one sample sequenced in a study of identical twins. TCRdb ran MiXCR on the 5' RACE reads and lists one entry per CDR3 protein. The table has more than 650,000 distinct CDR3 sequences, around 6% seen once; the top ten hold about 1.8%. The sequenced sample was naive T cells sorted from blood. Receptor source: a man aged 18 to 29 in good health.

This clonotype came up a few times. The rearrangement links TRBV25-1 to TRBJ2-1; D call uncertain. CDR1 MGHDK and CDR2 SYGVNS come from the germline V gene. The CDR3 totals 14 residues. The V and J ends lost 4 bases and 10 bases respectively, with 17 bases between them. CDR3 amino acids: CASSVESPFGEQFF. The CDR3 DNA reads TGTGCCAGCAGTGTTGAATCCCCATTTGGCGAGCAGTTCTTC.

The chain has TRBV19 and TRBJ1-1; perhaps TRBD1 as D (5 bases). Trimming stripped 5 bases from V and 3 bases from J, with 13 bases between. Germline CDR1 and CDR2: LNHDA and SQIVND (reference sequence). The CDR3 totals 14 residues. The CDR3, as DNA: TGTGCCAGTAGTTCGACCGGGGCGGACACTGAAGCTTTCTTT. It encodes CASSSTGADTEAFF.

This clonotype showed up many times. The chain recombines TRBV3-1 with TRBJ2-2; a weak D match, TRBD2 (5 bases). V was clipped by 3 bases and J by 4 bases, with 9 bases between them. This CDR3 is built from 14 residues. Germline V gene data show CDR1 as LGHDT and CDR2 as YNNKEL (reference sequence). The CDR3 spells CASSHPGSTGELFF. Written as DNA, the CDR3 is TGTGCCAGCAGCCATCCGGGGAGCACCGGGGAGCTGTTTTTT.

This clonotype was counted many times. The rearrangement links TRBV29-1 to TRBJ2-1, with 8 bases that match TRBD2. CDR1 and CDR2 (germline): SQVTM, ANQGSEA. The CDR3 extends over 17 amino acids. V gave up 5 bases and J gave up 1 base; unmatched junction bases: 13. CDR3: CSVSGGTGGSSYNEQFF. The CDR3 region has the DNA TGCAGCGTTTCGGGGGGGACGGGAGGTTCATCCTACAATGAGCAGTTCTTC.

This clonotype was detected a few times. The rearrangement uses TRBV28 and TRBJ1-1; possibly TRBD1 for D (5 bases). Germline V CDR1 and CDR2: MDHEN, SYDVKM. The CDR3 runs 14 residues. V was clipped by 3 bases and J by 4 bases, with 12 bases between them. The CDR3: CASSFAAGPTEAFF. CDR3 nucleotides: TGTGCCAGCAGTTTCGCGGCAGGGCCCACTGAAGCTTTCTTT.

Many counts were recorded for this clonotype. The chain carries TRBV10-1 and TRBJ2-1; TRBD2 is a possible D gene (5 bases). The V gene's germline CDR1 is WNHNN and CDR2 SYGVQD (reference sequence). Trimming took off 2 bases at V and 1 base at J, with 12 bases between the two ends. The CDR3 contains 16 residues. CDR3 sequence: CASSEPGGGSYNEQFF. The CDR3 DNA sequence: TGCGCCAGCAGTGAGCCGGGCGGCGGGTCCTACAATGAGCAGTTCTTC.

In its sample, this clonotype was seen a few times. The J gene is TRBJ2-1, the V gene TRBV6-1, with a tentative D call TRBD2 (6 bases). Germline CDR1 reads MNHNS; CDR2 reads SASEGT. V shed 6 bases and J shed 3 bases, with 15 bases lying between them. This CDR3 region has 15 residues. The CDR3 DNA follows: TGTGCCAGCAGGCTACGTGAGGACTACTACAATGAGCAGTTCTTC. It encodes CASRLREDYYNEQFF.

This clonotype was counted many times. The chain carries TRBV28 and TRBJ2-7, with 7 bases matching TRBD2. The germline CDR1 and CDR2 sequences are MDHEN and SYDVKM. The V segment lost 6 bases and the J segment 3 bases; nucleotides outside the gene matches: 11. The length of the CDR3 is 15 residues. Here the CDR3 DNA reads TGTGCCAGCAGACAGCCTAGCGGAAGTCACTACGAGCAGTACTTC. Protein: CASRQPSGSHYEQYF.

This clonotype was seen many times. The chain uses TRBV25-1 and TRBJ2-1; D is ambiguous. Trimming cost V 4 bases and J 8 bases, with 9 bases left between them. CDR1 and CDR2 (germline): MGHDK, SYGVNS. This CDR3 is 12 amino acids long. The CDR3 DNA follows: TGTGCCAGCAGTGGACGGCGTGATGAGCAGTTCTTC. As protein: CASSGRRDEQFF. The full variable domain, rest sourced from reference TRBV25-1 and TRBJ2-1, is EADIYQTPRYLVIGTGKKITLECSQTMGHDKMYWYQQDPGMELHLIHYSYGVNSTEKGDLSSESTVSRIRTEHFPLTLESARPSHTSQYLCASSGRRDEQFFGPGTRLTVL.

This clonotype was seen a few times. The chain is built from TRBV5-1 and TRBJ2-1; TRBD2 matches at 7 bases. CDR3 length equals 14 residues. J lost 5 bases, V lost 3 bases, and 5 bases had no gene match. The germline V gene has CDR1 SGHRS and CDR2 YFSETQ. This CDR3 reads CASSWDYKNNEQFF. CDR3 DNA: TGCGCCAGCAGCTGGGACTATAAGAACAATGAGCAGTTCTTC. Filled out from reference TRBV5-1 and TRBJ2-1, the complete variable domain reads KAGVTQTPRYLIKTRGQQVTLSCSPISGHRSVSWYQQTPGQGLQFLFEYFSETQRNKGNFPGRFSGRQFSNSRSEMNVSTLELGDSALYLCASSWDYKNNEQFFGPGTRLTVL.

This CDR3 is CSVESVAGWSDEQFF. The CDR3 DNA reads TGCAGCGTTGAATCGGTGGCGGGATGGTCGGATGAGCAGTTCTTC. This chain joins TRBV29-1 and TRBJ2-1, with a tentative D call TRBD2 (6 bases). Germline-derived CDR1 and CDR2 are SQVTM and ANQGSEA. This CDR3 region has 15 residues. Trimming removed 2 bases from V and 8 bases from J, with 19 bases in between.

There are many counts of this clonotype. DNA of the CDR3: TGCAGTGCTAGAGATATGGCAGGGGCGTCTGGGGCCAACGTCCTGACTTTC. Protein: CSARDMAGASGANVLTF. The V call is TRBV20-1, the J call TRBJ2-6, with TRBD1 as a possible D gene (6 bases). V dropped 0 bases and J dropped 1 base, with 13 bases sitting between them. Germline lookup yields CDR1 DFQATT and CDR2 SNEGSKA (reference sequence). CDR3 size: 17 residues.

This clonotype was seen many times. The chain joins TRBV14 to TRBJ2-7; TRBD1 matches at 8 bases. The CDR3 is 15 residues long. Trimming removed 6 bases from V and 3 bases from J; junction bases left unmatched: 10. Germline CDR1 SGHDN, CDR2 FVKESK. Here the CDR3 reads CASSPGQGPNYEQYF. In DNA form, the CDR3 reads TGTGCCAGCAGTCCCGGACAGGGCCCGAACTACGAGCAGTACTTC.

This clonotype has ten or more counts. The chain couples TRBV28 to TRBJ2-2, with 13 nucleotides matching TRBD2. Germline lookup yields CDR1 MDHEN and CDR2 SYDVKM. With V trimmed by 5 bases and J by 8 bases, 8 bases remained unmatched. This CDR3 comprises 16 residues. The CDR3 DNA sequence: TGTGCCAGCAGTGGAGCGACTAGCGGGAGGCCTGGGGAGCTGTTTTTT. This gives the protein CASSGATSGRPGELFF. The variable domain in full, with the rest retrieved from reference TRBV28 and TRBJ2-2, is DVKVTQSSRYLVKRTGEKVFLECVQDMDHENMFWYRQDPGLGLRLIYFSYDVKMKEKGDIPEGYSVSREKKERFSLILESASTNQTSMYLCASSGATSGRPGELFFGEGSRLTVL.

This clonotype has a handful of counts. This chain's CDR3 is CASSQDVAKSSYNEQFF. CDR3 coding DNA: TGTGCCAGCAGCCAAGATGTGGCAAAAAGCTCCTACAATGAGCAGTTCTTC. The chain recombines TRBV4-2 with TRBJ2-1; D ambiguous. The germline V and J ends were trimmed by 0 bases and 0 bases, with 12 bases remaining between them. Germline lookup yields CDR1 LGHNA and CDR2 YNFKEQ. This CDR3 has 17 residues.

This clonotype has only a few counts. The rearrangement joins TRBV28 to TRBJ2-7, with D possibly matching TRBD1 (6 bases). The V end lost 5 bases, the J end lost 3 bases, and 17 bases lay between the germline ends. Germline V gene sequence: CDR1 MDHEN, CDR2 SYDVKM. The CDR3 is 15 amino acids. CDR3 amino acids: CASSPAGQLNYEQYF. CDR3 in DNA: TGTGCCAGCAGTCCCGCTGGACAGCTTAACTACGAGCAGTACTTC.

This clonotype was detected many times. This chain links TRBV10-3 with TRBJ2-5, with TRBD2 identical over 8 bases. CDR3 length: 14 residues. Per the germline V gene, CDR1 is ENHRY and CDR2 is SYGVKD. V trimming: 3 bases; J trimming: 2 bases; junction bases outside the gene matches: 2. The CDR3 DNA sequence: TGTGCCATCAGTGATACTAGCGGACAAGAGACCCAGTACTTC. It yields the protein CAISDTSGQETQYF.

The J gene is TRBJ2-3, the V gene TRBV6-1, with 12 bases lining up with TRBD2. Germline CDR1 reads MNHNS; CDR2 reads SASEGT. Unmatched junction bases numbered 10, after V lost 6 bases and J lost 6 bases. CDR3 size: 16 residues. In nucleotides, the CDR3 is TGTGCCAGCAGCCCCGGACTAGCGGGAATGAAGGATACGCAGTATTTT. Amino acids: CASSPGLAGMKDTQYF.